This record covers a single T cell receptor (beta chain). No antigen is known for it. This entry is derived from a study of PD-1 blockade in classical Hodgkin lymphoma. The time point: cycle 4 day 1 (C4D1), after less than seven weeks of nivolumab. All patients experienced relapse after autologous stem cell transplantation, and brentuximab vedotin exposure was variable. Patients had relapsed/refractory classical Hodgkin lymphoma with complete response, partial response or progressive disease as best response. Study observations and caveats: Undefined causes, possibly disease activity or prior therapy, underlie the repertoire differences.

Produced via immunoSEQ multiplex PCR; TCRdb's table is partial and in-frame only. The data show roughly 21,000 clones, 70% to 75% seen once. The CDR3 consists of 15 residues. V was pared by 0 bases and J by 4 bases, with 10 bases between. CDR1 MNHEY and CDR2 SVGAGI come from the germline V gene. The input for sequencing was peripheral blood mononuclear cells (PBMCs), taken before the fourth cycle of nivolumab. The receptor was isolated from a human donor with classical Hodgkin lymphoma. The chain joins TRBV6-5 to TRBJ1-3; D is ambiguous. The CDR3, as DNA: TGTGCCAGCAGTTACTCGGGCGGGTTGGGAAACACCATATATTTT. As protein: CASSYSGGLGNTIYF.